This TCR beta chain was recorded in a study of shared clonotypes between healthy human individuals. Study observations and caveats: Naive subsets tended to show greater estimated richness than memory subsets.

This clone was observed a single time. Its antigen is still unknown. Trimming took off 8 bases at V and 3 bases at J, with 13 bases between the two ends. This CDR3 comprises 13 residues. Germline CDR1 is MDHEN and CDR2 is SYDVKM. The assay was run at deep level. Sequencing was performed with immunoSEQ multiplex PCR; in TCRdb, only in-frame clones are kept and a portion is missing. The table lists about 2.1 million clones, 90% to 95% of them singletons, with about 1.6% in the top ten. As defined, naive CD8 cells were CD45RO-negative and positively selected for CCR7, with terminally differentiated effector memory CD45RA+ cells excluded.

This chain uses TRBV28 with TRBJ1-2; tentative D call: TRBD1 (5 bases). The specimen sequenced was naive CD8+ T cells from PBMCs. This receptor was identified in a man between 18 and 29 years old in good health. Some clones in this sample may be carry-over from other donors' samples. Written as DNA, the CDR3 is TGTGCCAGCTACTCACCCAGGGACTATGGCTACACCTTC. It encodes CASYSPRDYGYTF.